This T cell receptor beta chain was identified during a study of identical twins. Findings and limits, study-wide: Out-of-frame TCR alpha sharing in monozygotic twins exceeded recombination model predictions. The authors drew conclusions from cross-sectional statistical analysis rather than following the same donors.

Each cDNA held unique molecular identifiers, and template switching gave it a universal primer site. Via MiXCR, TCRdb re-called the 5' RACE reads, giving one row per CDR3 protein. The sample contains about 550,000 distinct CDR3 sequences, 20% to 25% of which appear only once. The germline gives CDR1 SEHNR, CDR2 FQNEAQ (reference sequence). The CDR3 contains 15 residues. Trimming stripped 1 base from V and 6 bases from J, with 16 bases between. All donors were healthy Caucasians. Turning to this clonotype: Antigen specificity is unknown.

The sample was also linked to a second study, of yellow fever vaccine responses in identical twins.

The sequenced sample was CD4+ T cells sorted from blood. The chain has TRBV7-9 and TRBJ2-7; a possible D gene is TRBD1 (6 bases). The TCR originated in a woman in her late teens or twenties in good health. CDR3 sequence (DNA): TGTGCCAGCAGCTTAGACCCACAGGGTTTGGGCGAGCAGTACTTC. It specifies CASSLDPQGLGEQYF.